The 23 T cell receptor beta chains reported below all come from one sample, sequenced in a study of CD8+ T cells in alopecia areata. Once RNA had been extracted, it was reverse transcribed into cDNA to act as the sequencing template. Assay used: immunoSEQ multiplex PCR; TCRdb lists only in-frame clones, some missing. The sample lists some 200,000 clones, approximately 60% seen once, with 3% to 3.5% in the top ten. The treatment here: oral pan-JAK inhibitor, 5-10 mg twice daily. Sequences were derived from CD4+ T cells sorted from blood, sampled at week 4, from a patient treated with tofacitinib. These receptors were taken from a human donor with alopecia areata.

The chain combines TRBV30 with TRBJ1-3, with a possible D match to TRBD1 (6 bases). From germline, CDR1 is GTSNPN and CDR2 SVGIG (reference sequence). The V end lost 5 bases, the J end lost 0 bases, and 8 bases lay between the germline ends. The CDR3 is made up of 13 amino acids. In DNA, the CDR3 is TGTGCCTGGCAGGGGACCTCTGGAAACACCATATATTTT. Amino acid sequence: CAWQGTSGNTIYF.

The chain joins TRBV30 to TRBJ1-4; possibly TRBD1 for D (5 bases). Looked up from germline, CDR1 is GTSNPN and CDR2 is SVGIG (reference sequence). V was cut by 5 bases and J by 2 bases, with 18 bases left in between. The CDR3 length is 16 residues. Here the CDR3 DNA reads TGTGCCTGGCTCCCCCCCGGGGCCCCCACTAATGAAAAACTGTTTTTT. The encoded protein is CAWLPPGAPTNEKLFF.

This clone appeared a few times. CDR3 sequence (DNA): TGTGCCAGCATGGCTCTAGCGGGGACCGGGGAGCTGTTTTTT. Encoded protein: CASMALAGTGELFF. The V and J genes are TRBV9 and TRBJ2-2; 9 nucleotides agree with TRBD2. The CDR3 runs to 14 residues. V trimming: 6 bases; J trimming: 5 bases; junction bases outside the gene matches: 5. In germline, CDR1 is SGDLS, CDR2 YYNGEE.

This clone was counted only a few times. This sequence joins TRBV29-1 and TRBJ2-7, with 8 nucleotides matching TRBD1. There are 12 residues in the CDR3. Germline assignment: CDR1 SQVTM and CDR2 ANQGSEA. After removal of 6 bases from V and 7 bases from J, the junction contained 8 bases not matched to a gene. Here the CDR3 reads CSVRQGLGEQYF. The CDR3 DNA reads as TGCAGCGTCCGACAGGGGCTGGGGGAGCAGTACTTC.

V is TRBV30 and J is TRBJ1-1; no reliable D call. Germline V gives CDR1 GTSNPN, CDR2 SVGIG (reference sequence). The length of the CDR3 is 13 residues. DNA of the CDR3: TGTCTAGGGAATCAACAGATCAACACTGAAGCTTTCTTT. Its protein product is CLGNQQINTEAFF.

This clone was counted only a few times. The chain combines TRBV29-1 with TRBJ1-2; weak D call: TRBD1 (6 bases). Germline values: CDR1 SQVTM, CDR2 ANQGSEA. The CDR3 contains 14 residues. Trimming took off 4 bases at V and 5 bases at J, with 17 bases between the two ends. The CDR3 sequence: CSVGQAGLAYGYTF. The CDR3 DNA sequence: TGCAGCGTTGGACAGGCTGGGTTGGCATATGGCTACACCTTC.

This clone has only a few counts. The rearrangement joins TRBV27 to TRBJ2-6, with D perhaps matching TRBD2 (5 bases). V dropped 3 bases and J dropped 4 bases, with 16 bases sitting between them. The CDR3 loop spans 17 amino acids. CDR1 MNHEY and CDR2 SMNVEV come from the germline V gene (reference sequence). CDR3 sequence reads: CASSFGPTNPGANVLTF. In nucleotides, the CDR3 is TGTGCCAGCAGTTTCGGACCGACTAATCCCGGGGCCAACGTCCTGACTTTC.

The chain carries TRBV27 and TRBJ2-7, with TRBD1 as a possible D gene (5 bases). Germline CDR1 reads MNHEY; CDR2 reads SMNVEV (reference sequence). The length of the CDR3 is 12 residues. The V and J ends lost 5 bases and 5 bases respectively, with 10 bases between them. CDR3 coding DNA: TGTGCCAGCAGTCCTACAGGTAACGAGCAGTACTTC. Amino acids: CASSPTGNEQYF.

The gene calls are TRBV28 and TRBJ2-7; perhaps TRBD2 as D (5 bases). The CDR3 has 13 residues. Germline CDR1 reads MDHEN; CDR2 reads SYDVKM. The V end was cut by 6 bases, the J end by 3 bases, with 12 bases between. CDR3 protein: CASSPYRDYEQYF. CDR3 sequence (DNA): TGTGCCAGCAGCCCGTACCGGGACTACGAGCAGTACTTC.

As concerns this clone: The junction and the germline gene differ at one end; a read error may be behind it. The chain uses TRBV5-1 and TRBJ2-2; D may match TRBD1 or TRBD2 (5 bases each). Germline assignment: CDR1 SGHRS and CDR2 YFSETQ. The CDR3 extends over 15 amino acids. CDR3 DNA: TGCGCCAGCAGTTTGGGACCTCCGAACACCGGGGAGCTGTTTTTT. This encodes CASSLGPPNTGELFF.

The table lists this clone with a few counts. CDR3 amino acids: CASTLTVPSTDTQYF. CDR3 nucleotide sequence: TGCGCCAGCACCCTTACAGTGCCTAGCACAGATACGCAGTATTTT. V gene TRBV5-1 combines with J gene TRBJ2-3; D gene uncertain. This CDR3 region has 15 residues. Germline V gene sequence: CDR1 SGHRS, CDR2 YFSETQ. The V end lost 6 bases, the J end lost 0 bases, and 14 bases lay between the germline ends.

This chain connects TRBV30 to TRBJ1-1; D is undetermined. This CDR3 region has 13 residues. Germline V gives CDR1 GTSNPN, CDR2 SVGIG (reference sequence). Trimming took 0 bases from V and 3 from J, leaving 8 bases between them. CDR3 amino acids: CAWSVRSYTEAFF. Written as DNA, the CDR3 is TGTGCCTGGAGTGTACGGAGTTACACTGAAGCTTTCTTT.

The J gene is TRBJ2-3, the V gene TRBV25-1, with 9 nucleotides matching TRBD1. Germline CDR1 and CDR2: MGHDK and SYGVNS. The CDR3 spans 15 residues. Losses at the gene ends were 8 bases for V and 1 base for J; bases not matched to a gene: 7. This CDR3 reads CASATGGGGTDTQYF. The CDR3 DNA is TGTGCCAGCGCTACAGGGGGCGGCGGCACAGATACGCAGTATTTT. Full variable domain (remainder filled in from reference TRBV25-1 and TRBJ2-3): EADIYQTPRYLVIGTGKKITLECSQTMGHDKMYWYQQDPGMELHLIHYSYGVNSTEKGDLSSESTVSRIRTEHFPLTLESARPSHTSQYLCASATGGGGTDTQYFGPGTRLTVL.

The chain recombines TRBV25-1 with TRBJ2-3, with TRBD2 as a possible D gene (6 bases). Germline V gene lookup returns CDR1 MGHDK and CDR2 SYGVNS. The CDR3 runs to 16 residues. Trimming left V 5 bases short and J 5 bases short, with 20 bases between. Written as DNA, the CDR3 is TGTGCCAGCAGTCCCCTCGGTGGGGGGACCGAAGATACGCAGTATTTT. Protein: CASSPLGGGTEDTQYF.

The V gene is TRBV4-1, the J gene TRBJ1-2, with D unresolved. Germline V lookup: CDR1 MGHRA, CDR2 YSYEKL. V lost 1 base and J lost 8, with 8 bases in between. The CDR3 covers 12 residues. The CDR3 sequence is CASSQGLGGYTF. DNA of the CDR3: TGCGCCAGCAGCCAAGGGTTGGGAGGCTACACCTTC.

The chain links TRBV6-5 to TRBJ2-3, with a weak D call TRBD2 (6 bases). CDR1 is MNHEY and CDR2 is SVGAGI in the germline V gene. V shed 5 bases and J shed 4 bases, with 7 bases lying between them. This CDR3 contains 12 residues. The CDR3 DNA reads as TGTGCCAGCAGTCGCGGGGCAGATACGCAGTATTTT. Translating gives CASSRGADTQYF.

The chain couples TRBV30 to TRBJ1-3; possible D gene TRBD1, 5 bases. The V gene's germline CDR1 is GTSNPN and CDR2 SVGIG (reference sequence). V was cut by 8 bases and J by 8 bases, with 16 bases left in between. The CDR3 contains 12 residues. CDR3 bases: TGTGCCGGAAGGGGCATCCGGGACACCATATATTTT. It codes for CAGRGIRDTIYF.

The chain links TRBV15 to TRBJ2-3; 13 bases align to TRBD2. This CDR3 contains 17 residues. The germline gives CDR1 LNHNV, CDR2 YYDKDF (reference sequence). Trimming cost V 6 bases and J 0 bases; bases outside gene matches: 6. CDR3 DNA sequence: TGTGCCACCAGTAAGGGACTAGCGGGGCTTAGCACAGATACGCAGTATTTT. Translated: CATSKGLAGLSTDTQYF.

This rearrangement joins TRBV29-1 to TRBJ2-7; D may match TRBD1 or TRBD2 (6 bases each). CDR1 is SQVTM and CDR2 is ANQGSEA in the germline V gene. The CDR3 covers 14 residues. V was trimmed by 1 base and J by 0 bases, leaving 10 bases between them. This CDR3 is CSVEGGGTSYEQYF. The CDR3 DNA reads as TGCAGCGTTGAAGGAGGGGGGACCTCCTACGAGCAGTACTTC.

The chain's CDR3 is CASSQAHSYNSPLHF. CDR3 sequence (DNA): TGCGCCAGCAGCCAAGCCCACTCCTATAATTCACCCCTCCACTTT. The chain is built from TRBV4-3 and TRBJ1-6, with D hard to call. The CDR3 has 15 residues. Germline V gene sequence: CDR1 LGHNA, CDR2 YSLEER. With 1 base removed from V and 0 bases from J, the gap between germline ends came to 4 bases.

The chain carries TRBV30 and TRBJ1-6, with D unclear. V lost 5 bases to trimming and J lost 10 bases, with 21 bases between them. The CDR3 runs to 15 residues. Per germline, CDR1 GTSNPN and CDR2 SVGIG (reference sequence). DNA of the CDR3: TGTGCCTGGCACCGGACGGACGGCAGGAGATCACCCCTCCACTTT. Its protein product is CAWHRTDGRRSPLHF.

V and J are TRBV27 and TRBJ1-2, with D tentatively TRBD1 (6 bases). Germline CDR1 MNHEY, CDR2 SMNVEV (reference sequence). The CDR3 totals 14 residues. Trimming stripped 5 bases from V and 6 bases from J, with 16 bases between. Here the CDR3 reads CASSPYGTRNGYTF. CDR3 nucleotide sequence: TGTGCCAGCAGTCCCTATGGGACAAGGAATGGCTACACCTTC.

This clone was detected a few times. The V and J genes are TRBV30 and TRBJ1-2, with TRBD1 identical over 7 bases. This CDR3 is 12 amino acids long. The V segment lost 5 bases and the J segment 2 bases; nucleotides outside the gene matches: 2. Germline V gene data show CDR1 as GTSNPN and CDR2 as SVGIG (reference sequence). CDR3 bases: TGTGCCTGGGTGACAGGGAACTATGGCTACACCTTC. This translates into CAWVTGNYGYTF. Combining the CDR3 with reference TRBV30 and TRBJ1-2 gives the whole variable domain SQTIHQWPATLVQPVGSPLSLECTVEGTSNPNLYWYRQAAGRGLQLLFYSVGIGQISSEVPQNLSASRPQDRQFILSSKKLLLSDSGFYLCAWVTGNYGYTFGSGTRLTVV.